This T cell receptor (beta chain) was identified during a study of cytotoxic CD8 clonotypes in ibrutinib-treated CLL. Looking at the study overall: Results showed roughly 25 partial and 2 complete responses; following median approximately 68 months, about 15 remained remitted, roughly twelve advanced.

Losses at the gene ends were 3 bases for V and 5 bases for J; bases not matched to a gene: 9. The CDR3 loop spans 16 amino acids. CDR1 and CDR2 from the germline V gene are SNHLY and FYNNEI. Target depth was 1 in 200,000 to 1 in 1 million T cells, about 10x per clonotype. Measured with immunoSEQ multiplex PCR; TCRdb has only the in-frame clones, and not every one. Here the sample spans fewer than 400,000 clones, about 61% being singletons. This chain connects TRBV2 to TRBJ2-2; TRBD1 aligns across 7 bases. The specimen was PBMCs, collected after 36 months of ibrutinib treatment. This clonotype was obtained from a human donor with chronic lymphocytic leukemia. In DNA, the CDR3 is TGTGCCAGCAGTGATCGGGGATCCAGGGGGACCGGGGAGCTGTTTTTT. Translated: CASSDRGSRGTGELFF.